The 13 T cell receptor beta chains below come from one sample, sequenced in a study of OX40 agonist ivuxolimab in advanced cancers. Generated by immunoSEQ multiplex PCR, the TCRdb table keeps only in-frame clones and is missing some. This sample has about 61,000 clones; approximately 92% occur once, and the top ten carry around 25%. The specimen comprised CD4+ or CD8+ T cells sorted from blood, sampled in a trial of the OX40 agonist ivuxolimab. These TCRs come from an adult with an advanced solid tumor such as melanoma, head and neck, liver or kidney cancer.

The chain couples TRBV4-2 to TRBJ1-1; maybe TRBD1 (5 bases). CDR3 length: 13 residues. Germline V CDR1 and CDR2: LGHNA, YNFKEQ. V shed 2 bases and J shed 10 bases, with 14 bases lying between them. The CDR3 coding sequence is TGTGCCAGCAGCCAATACCGGGACGGTGGAGCTTTCTTT. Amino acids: CASSQYRDGGAFF.

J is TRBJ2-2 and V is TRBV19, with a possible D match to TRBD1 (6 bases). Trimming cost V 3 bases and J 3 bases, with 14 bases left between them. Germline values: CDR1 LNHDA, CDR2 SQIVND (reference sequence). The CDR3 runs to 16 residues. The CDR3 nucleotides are TGTGCCAGTAGTATCGGGTACAGGGTACACACCGGGGAGCTGTTTTTT. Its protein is CASSIGYRVHTGELFF.

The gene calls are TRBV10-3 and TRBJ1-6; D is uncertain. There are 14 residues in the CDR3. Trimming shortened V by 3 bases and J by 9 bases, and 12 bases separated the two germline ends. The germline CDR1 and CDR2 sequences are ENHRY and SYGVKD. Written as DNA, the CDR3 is TGTGCCATCAGTGAAGCCGTAATTAGTTCACCCCTCCACTTT. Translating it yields CAISEAVISSPLHF.

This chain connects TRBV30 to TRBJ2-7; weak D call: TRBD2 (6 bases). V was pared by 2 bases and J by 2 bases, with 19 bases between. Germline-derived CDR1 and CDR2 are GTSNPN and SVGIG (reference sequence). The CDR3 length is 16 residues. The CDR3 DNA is TGTGCCTGGAGTAGGATACCGGGACTCAAGGCCTACGAGCAGTACTTC. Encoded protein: CAWSRIPGLKAYEQYF.

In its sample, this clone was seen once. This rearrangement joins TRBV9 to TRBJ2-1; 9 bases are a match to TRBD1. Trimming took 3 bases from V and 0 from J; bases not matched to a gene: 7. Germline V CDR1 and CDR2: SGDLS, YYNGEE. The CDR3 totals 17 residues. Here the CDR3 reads CASSGMGQGFSYNEQFF. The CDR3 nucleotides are TGTGCCAGCAGCGGGATGGGACAGGGATTCTCCTACAATGAGCAGTTCTTC.

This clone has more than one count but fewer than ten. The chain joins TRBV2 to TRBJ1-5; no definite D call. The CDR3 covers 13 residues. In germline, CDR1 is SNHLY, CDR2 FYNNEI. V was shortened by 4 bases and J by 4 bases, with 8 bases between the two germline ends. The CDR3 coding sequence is TGTGCCAGCAGTGTCCAGTGGAATCAGCCCCAGCATTTT. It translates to CASSVQWNQPQHF. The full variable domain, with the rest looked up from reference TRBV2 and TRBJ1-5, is EPEVTQTPSHQVTQMGQEVILRCVPISNHLYFYWYRQILGQKVEFLVSFYNNEISEKSEIFDDQFSVERPDGSNFTLKIRSTKLEDSAMYFCASSVQWNQPQHFGDGTRLSIL.

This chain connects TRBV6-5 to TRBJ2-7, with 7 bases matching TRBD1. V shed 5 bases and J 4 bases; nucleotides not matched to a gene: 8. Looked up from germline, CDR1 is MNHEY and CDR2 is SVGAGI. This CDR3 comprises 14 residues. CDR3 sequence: CASSPTGIGYEQYV. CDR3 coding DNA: TGTGCCAGCAGTCCGACAGGGATCGGTTACGAGCAGTACGTC.

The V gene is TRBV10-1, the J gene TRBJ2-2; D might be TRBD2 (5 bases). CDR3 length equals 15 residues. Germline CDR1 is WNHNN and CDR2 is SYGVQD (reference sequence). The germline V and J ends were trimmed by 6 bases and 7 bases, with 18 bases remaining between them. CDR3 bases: TGCGCCAGCAGCCGGGAAGTCAGGTTCGGCGGGGAGCTGTTTTTT. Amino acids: CASSREVRFGGELFF.

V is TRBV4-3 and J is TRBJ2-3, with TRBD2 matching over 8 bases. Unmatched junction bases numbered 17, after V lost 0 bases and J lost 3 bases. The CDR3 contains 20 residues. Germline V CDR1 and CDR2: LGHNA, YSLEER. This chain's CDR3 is CASSQEPGHLREGLTDTQYF. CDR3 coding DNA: TGCGCCAGCAGCCAAGAGCCCGGACACCTACGGGAGGGCCTGACAGATACGCAGTATTTT.

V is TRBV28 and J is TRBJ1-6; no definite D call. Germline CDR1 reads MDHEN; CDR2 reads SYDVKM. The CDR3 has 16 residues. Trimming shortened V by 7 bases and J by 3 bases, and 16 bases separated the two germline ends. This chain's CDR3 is CASIRGVEDYNSPLHF. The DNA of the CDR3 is TGTGCCAGCATCCGCGGGGTAGAAGACTATAATTCACCCCTCCACTTT.

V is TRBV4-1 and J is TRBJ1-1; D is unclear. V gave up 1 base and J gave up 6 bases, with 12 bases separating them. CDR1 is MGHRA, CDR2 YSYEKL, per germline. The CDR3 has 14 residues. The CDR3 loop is CASSQVIARAEAFF. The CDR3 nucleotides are TGCGCCAGCAGCCAAGTTATTGCAAGGGCTGAAGCTTTCTTT.

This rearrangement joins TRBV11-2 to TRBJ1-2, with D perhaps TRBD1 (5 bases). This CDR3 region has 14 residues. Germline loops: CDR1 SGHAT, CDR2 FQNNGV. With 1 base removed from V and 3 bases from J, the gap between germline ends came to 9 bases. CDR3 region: CASSLVGGDYGYTF. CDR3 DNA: TGTGCCAGCAGCTTAGTTGGGGGAGACTATGGCTACACCTTC.

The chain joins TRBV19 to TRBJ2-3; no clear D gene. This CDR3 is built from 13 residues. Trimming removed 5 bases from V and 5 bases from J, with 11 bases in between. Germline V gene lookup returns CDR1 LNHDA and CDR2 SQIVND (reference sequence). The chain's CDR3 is CASSAWWGDTQYF. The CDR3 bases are TGTGCCAGTAGTGCGTGGTGGGGAGATACGCAGTATTTT.